A single sample is the source of the 31 T cell receptor beta chains below, sequenced in a study of CD8+ T cells in alopecia areata. As the sequencing template, cDNA was produced by extracting RNA and reverse transcribing it. The data were produced by immunoSEQ multiplex PCR, yet TCRdb's version contains in-frame clones alone and is incomplete. The sample holds 170,000 or so clones, roughly three fifths seen once. The treatment was: oral pan-JAK inhibitor, 5-10 mg twice daily. The source was CD8+ T cells sorted from blood, collected at week 24, from a patient treated with tofacitinib. All receptors come from a human donor with alopecia areata.

The genes are TRBV7-9 and TRBJ2-5, with 12 bases that match TRBD2. Germline values: CDR1 SEHNR, CDR2 FQNEAQ (reference sequence). V lost 5 bases and J lost 3; bases outside the gene matches: 7. The CDR3 totals 16 residues. The CDR3 sequence: CASSGRTSGAKETQYF. CDR3 nucleotides: TGTGCCAGCAGCGGTAGGACTAGCGGGGCGAAAGAGACCCAGTACTTC.

The V and J genes are TRBV9 and TRBJ2-6; 7 nucleotides line up with TRBD1. Per the germline V gene, CDR1 is SGDLS and CDR2 is YYNGEE. CDR3 length equals 17 residues. With 1 base clipped from V and 1 base from J, the junction kept 5 bases outside the gene matches. This CDR3 reads CASSVTLTGSGANVLTF. The CDR3 DNA follows: TGTGCCAGCAGCGTAACCCTGACAGGGTCTGGGGCCAACGTCCTGACTTTC.

The rearrangement uses TRBV11-2 and TRBJ2-5, with 8 nucleotides matching TRBD2. This CDR3 region has 14 residues. V was clipped by 5 bases and J by 0 bases; unmatched bases: 2. Germline CDR1 SGHAT, CDR2 FQNNGV. This chain's CDR3 is CASSHSGDQETQYF. As DNA, the CDR3 is TGTGCCAGCAGCCATAGCGGGGACCAAGAGACCCAGTACTTC.

The V gene is TRBV29-1, the J gene TRBJ2-1; maybe TRBD2 (6 bases). Germline-derived CDR1 and CDR2 are SQVTM and ANQGSEA. Trimming stripped 7 bases from V and 2 bases from J, with 21 bases between. The CDR3 sequence is 16 residues long. In nucleotides, the CDR3 is TGCAGCGCAACTTTAGCGGAGCCGGCACCCTACAATGAGCAGTTCTTC. Amino acid sequence: CSATLAEPAPYNEQFF.

CDR3 protein: CASSYVNTGELFF. Written as DNA, the CDR3 is TGTGCCAGCAGTTACGTGAACACCGGGGAGCTGTTTTTT. The V gene is TRBV6-5, the J gene TRBJ2-2; D is undetermined. Trimming removed 2 bases from V and 1 base from J, with 2 bases in between. The CDR3 has 13 residues. Germline CDR1 and CDR2: MNHEY and SVGAGI.

This clone has a single count. The rearrangement uses TRBV2 and TRBJ2-5; TRBD1 is a possible D gene (6 bases). The V and J ends lost 8 bases and 1 base respectively, with 17 bases between them. Germline CDR1 is SNHLY and CDR2 is FYNNEI. CDR3 size: 15 residues. CDR3 sequence: CASLPPDSAQETQYF. DNA of the CDR3: TGTGCCAGCCTGCCCCCGGACAGCGCCCAAGAGACCCAGTACTTC.

This clone has only a few counts. This CDR3 is CASSPALYEQYF. CDR3 in DNA: TGTGCTAGTTCTCCAGCGCTCTACGAGCAGTACTTC. The chain is built from TRBV12-5 and TRBJ2-7; D remains ambiguous. CDR3 length: 12 residues. The germline V and J ends were trimmed by 8 bases and 3 bases, with 11 bases remaining between them. CDR1 and CDR2 (germline): LGHNT, FRNRAP.

The sample holds a few counts of this clone. The V call is TRBV14, the J call TRBJ2-3, with a tentative D call TRBD1 (6 bases). Germline-derived CDR1 and CDR2 are SGHDN and FVKESK. Trimming took 8 bases from V and 4 from J, leaving 13 bases between them. CDR3 length: 13 amino acids. CDR3: CASGQYVADTQYF. The CDR3 bases are TGTGCCAGCGGACAGTACGTGGCAGATACGCAGTATTTT.

This rearrangement joins TRBV2 to TRBJ2-1, with D hard to call. This CDR3 comprises 12 residues. The V gene lost 7 bases and the J gene lost 4 bases, with 8 bases spanning the gap. The germline V gene encodes CDR1 SNHLY and CDR2 FYNNEI. The CDR3 reads CASNPGYNEQFF. Here the CDR3 DNA reads TGTGCCAGCAATCCGGGTTACAATGAGCAGTTCTTC.

In this sample, this clone turned up once. The chain joins TRBV10-3 to TRBJ2-5; 7 bases agree with TRBD2. The CDR3 runs to 15 residues. In germline, CDR1 is ENHRY, CDR2 SYGVKD. Germline trimming cut 7 bases from V and 5 bases from J; bases unmatched to any gene: 13. CDR3 amino acids: CAIMAGAGEGETQYF. In nucleotides, the CDR3 is TGTGCCATCATGGCCGGGGCCGGGGAGGGGGAGACCCAGTACTTC.

This sequence joins TRBV4-2 and TRBJ2-3; 9 bases fit TRBD2. Germline CDR1 is LGHNA and CDR2 is YNFKEQ. The CDR3 has 14 residues. V dropped 4 bases and J dropped 11; count of bases not matched to a gene: 10. The CDR3 DNA reads as TGTGCCAGCAGCCCGGGTAGCGGGGGATTTGAGCAGTATTTT. Encoded protein: CASSPGSGGFEQYF.

The rearrangement uses TRBV6-5 and TRBJ2-7; D is uncertain. Germline assignment: CDR1 MNHEY and CDR2 SVGAGI. The CDR3 length is 8 residues. V was clipped by 10 bases and J by 6 bases, with 4 bases between them. The CDR3 loop is CATREQYF. The DNA of the CDR3 is TGTGCCACCCGCGAGCAGTACTTC.

This chain links TRBV27 with TRBJ2-5; 10 bases map to TRBD1. Germline CDR1 and CDR2: MNHEY and SMNVEV (reference sequence). The J segment lost 5 bases and the V segment lost 8 bases, leaving 14 bases of the junction unmatched. The CDR3 length is 16 residues. The CDR3 DNA reads as TGTGCCAGCGGAATCCCCCGGGACAGGGGCATTGAGACCCAGTACTTC. It yields the protein CASGIPRDRGIETQYF.

V usage is TRBV29-1 and J usage is TRBJ2-7; TRBD1 might be the D (5 bases). Trimming cost V 2 bases and J 0 bases, with 14 bases left between them. Germline V gives CDR1 SQVTM, CDR2 ANQGSEA. The CDR3 runs 15 residues. The CDR3 nucleotides are TGCAGCGTTGAACGCCCAGGGAAAGGCTCCTACGAGCAGTACTTC. Its translation: CSVERPGKGSYEQYF.

J is TRBJ1-1 and V is TRBV6-6; D gene unclear. Germline loops: CDR1 MNHNY, CDR2 SVGAGI (reference sequence). The ends were cut back, 7 bases at V and 4 bases at J, with 7 bases in the middle. The CDR3 has 11 residues. The CDR3 region is CASIDGTEAFF. CDR3 in DNA: TGTGCCAGCATCGACGGCACTGAAGCTTTCTTT.

The table lists this clone with a few counts. The gene calls are TRBV25-1 and TRBJ2-7, with D uncertain. The V gene's germline CDR1 is MGHDK and CDR2 SYGVNS. V gave up 1 base and J gave up 6 bases, with 7 bases separating them. This CDR3 is 12 amino acids long. Here the CDR3 DNA reads TGTGCCAGCAGTGAATCAAGGTTCGAGCAGTACTTC. Its translation is CASSESRFEQYF.

In its sample, this clone was seen a few times. The chain employs TRBV13 and TRBJ1-5; no definite D call. This CDR3 contains 16 residues. Trimming pared 0 bases from V and 2 bases from J, leaving 11 bases between. CDR1 PRHDT and CDR2 FYEKMQ come from the germline V gene (reference sequence). The CDR3 DNA is TGTGCCAGCAGCTTAGGATTAGGGCTTGGCAATCAGCCCCAGCATTTT. This sequence encodes CASSLGLGLGNQPQHF.

The chain is built from TRBV10-3 and TRBJ2-7; 10 bases agree with TRBD2. The CDR3 spans 15 residues. Looked up from germline, CDR1 is ENHRY and CDR2 is SYGVKD. V shed 6 bases and J 0 bases; nucleotides not matched to a gene: 5. CDR3 nucleotides: TGTGCCATCAGACCTAGCGGGGGTTTCTCCTACGAGCAGTACTTC. Translation gives CAIRPSGGFSYEQYF.

This clone was picked up a small number of times. The chain carries TRBV13 and TRBJ2-5, with a tentative D call TRBD2 (5 bases). The CDR3 loop spans 17 amino acids. Between the trimmed V and J ends, which lost 5 bases and 2 bases, there was a span of 21 bases. CDR1 PRHDT and CDR2 FYEKMQ come from the germline V gene (reference sequence). The CDR3 DNA sequence: TGTGCCAGCAGCCTCCGGGCTGGTTCTCGGGGACAAGAGACCCAGTACTTC. This translates into CASSLRAGSRGQETQYF.

This clone has a handful of counts. V is TRBV30 and J is TRBJ1-1; the D is unclear. Germline V gene sequence: CDR1 GTSNPN, CDR2 SVGIG (reference sequence). Trimming took off 0 bases at V and 1 base at J, with 12 bases between the two ends. CDR3 length equals 15 residues. CDR3 loop: CAWSVWVGTNTEAFF. In DNA, the CDR3 is TGTGCCTGGAGTGTCTGGGTAGGAACGAACACTGAAGCTTTCTTT.

J is TRBJ1-1 and V is TRBV7-9; TRBD1 matches 11 bases. After removal of 7 bases from V and 6 bases from J, the junction contained 10 bases not matched to a gene. This CDR3 has 15 amino acids. In germline, CDR1 is SEHNR, CDR2 FQNEAQ (reference sequence). Written as DNA, the CDR3 is TGTGCCAGCACATTAGGGACAGGGGGTGCCGCTGAAGCTTTCTTT. This sequence encodes CASTLGTGGAAEAFF.

The CDR3 region is CASSQPRETQYF. The CDR3 DNA is TGTGCCAGCAGTCAACCTCGAGAGACCCAGTACTTC. V is TRBV25-1 and J is TRBJ2-5; unclear D gene. The germline V gene has CDR1 MGHDK and CDR2 SYGVNS. V was clipped by 5 bases and J by 4 bases, with 8 bases between them. The CDR3 is made up of 12 amino acids.

V is TRBV7-9 and J is TRBJ1-6; tentative D call: TRBD1 (6 bases). CDR1 SEHNR and CDR2 FQNEAQ come from the germline V gene (reference sequence). This CDR3 comprises 15 residues. V was pared by 3 bases and J by 6 bases, with 12 bases between. The CDR3 loop is CASSFYRAINSPLHF. As DNA, the CDR3 is TGTGCCAGCAGCTTCTACAGGGCGATTAATTCACCCCTCCACTTT.

This chain connects TRBV30 to TRBJ1-3, with D unclear. The CDR3 length is 11 residues. CDR1 is GTSNPN and CDR2 is SVGIG in the germline V gene (reference sequence). Trimming took off 7 bases at V and 2 bases at J, with 6 bases between the two ends. DNA of the CDR3: TGTGCCTCCCGAACTGGAAACACCATATATTTT. This codes for CASRTGNTIYF.

This clone has just a few counts. This rearrangement joins TRBV19 to TRBJ2-1; D unclear. This CDR3 contains 16 residues. Germline CDR1 reads LNHDA; CDR2 reads SQIVND (reference sequence). V lost 2 bases to trimming and J lost 2 bases, with 13 bases between them. The CDR3 DNA reads as TGTGCCAGTAGTATAACATTCTCAGCCACCTACAATGAGCAGTTCTTC. Its translation: CASSITFSATYNEQFF.

There are a few counts of this clone. This chain connects TRBV21-1 to TRBJ2-7; the D call in the table, TRBD1, was not verified against the DNA. TRBV21-1 is a pseudogene locus. The length of the CDR3 is 15 residues. The CDR3 loop is CASSKERDTSYEQYF. The CDR3 DNA reads as TGTGCCAGCAGCAAAGAGAGGGACACCTCCTACGAGCAGTACTTC.

This chain uses TRBV5-1 with TRBJ2-3; D may be TRBD1 (6 bases). There are 16 residues in the CDR3. Germline V gene data show CDR1 as SGHRS and CDR2 as YFSETQ. V was trimmed by 3 bases and J by 3 bases, leaving 17 bases between them. DNA of the CDR3: TGCGCCAGCAGCTCCCGGACAGATGAGGGTACAGATACGCAGTATTTT. It specifies CASSSRTDEGTDTQYF.

This chain connects TRBV28 to TRBJ1-5, with 7 bases that match TRBD1. Germline V lookup: CDR1 MDHEN, CDR2 SYDVKM. V lost 1 base, J lost 6 bases, and 6 bases stayed unmatched. The CDR3 runs 15 residues. The CDR3: CASSLSTGRSQPQHF. Written as DNA, the CDR3 is TGTGCCAGCAGTTTATCGACAGGGAGGAGTCAGCCCCAGCATTTT.

This clone was seen a few times. The DNA of the CDR3 is TGTGCCACCAGCAGAGATAGGACAGCCTATGGCTACACCTTC. This codes for CATSRDRTAYGYTF. J is TRBJ1-2 and V is TRBV15; D perhaps matches TRBD1 (6 bases). CDR1 is LNHNV and CDR2 is YYDKDF in the germline V gene (reference sequence). V dropped 0 bases and J dropped 4 bases, with 9 bases sitting between them. This CDR3 is 14 amino acids long.

J is TRBJ2-4 and V is TRBV18, with D possibly matching TRBD2 (6 bases). The V and J ends lost 3 bases and 6 bases respectively, with 18 bases between them. Looked up from germline, CDR1 is KGHSH and CDR2 is LQKENI. The CDR3 loop spans 16 amino acids. The CDR3 spells CASSPAPGEGRNIQYF. The DNA for the CDR3 is TGTGCCAGCTCACCTGCCCCGGGGGAAGGGCGAAACATTCAGTACTTC.

This sequence joins TRBV13 and TRBJ2-3; TRBD1 or TRBD2 may be the D gene (5 bases each). The V end was cut by 6 bases, the J end by 6 bases, with 13 bases between. CDR3 size: 13 residues. CDR1 is PRHDT and CDR2 is FYEKMQ in the germline V gene (reference sequence). CDR3 in DNA: TGTGCCAGCAGAGAGGGACCGCTGGATACGCAGTATTTT. Translated, it gives CASREGPLDTQYF.